This T cell receptor (beta chain) was documented in a study of PD-1 blockade in classical Hodgkin lymphoma. Relapses following autologous stem cell transplantation were seen in all patients, with brentuximab vedotin exposure varying. The study, taken as a whole, reports: Lower baseline TCR diversity marked trial partial responders and progressors. CD4+ but not CD8+ TCR diversity rose significantly by C4D1.

As regards this clone: Its antigen is still unknown.

Sequencing was performed with immunoSEQ multiplex PCR; in TCRdb, only in-frame clones are kept and a portion is missing. The data contain just over 35,000 clones, 60% to 80% of them singletons. The CDR3 totals 13 residues. CDR1 is PRHDT and CDR2 is FYEKMQ in the germline V gene (reference sequence). V lost 1 base and J 3 bases, leaving 5 bases between the germline ends. The sequence was collected from a human donor with classical Hodgkin lymphoma. The rearrangement links TRBV13 to TRBJ2-3, with a weak D call TRBD1 (5 bases). The source material was peripheral blood mononuclear cells (PBMCs), sampled before the second cycle of nivolumab. The CDR3: CASSLEGTDTQYF. DNA for the CDR3: TGTGCCAGCAGCTTAGAGGGGACAGATACGCAGTATTTT.